These T cell receptor beta chains were read from a single sample in a study of human T cells and chemical hapten exposure. TCRdb redid the calling of the RACE reads with MiXCR, one entry per CDR3 protein. In the table there are 65,000 to 100,000 distinct CDR3 sequences, 6.6% of which are singletons. The input for sequencing was whole blood, taken in connection with sensitization to the hapten diphenylcyclopropenone (DPC). The receptors here all came from a woman in her thirties with alopecia areata. Some clones in this sample may be carry-over from other donors' samples. Both conserved end residues are part of each CDR3. D genes are given only for firm matches. Clone size is not always given. Where it is, it says once, few, many or a class for expanded clones.

D gene	clone size	V gene	J gene	CDR3 DNA	CDR3 protein
TRBD1	-	TRBV7-9	TRBJ1-2	TGTGCCAGCAGCTCTCTCCCGGGGAATCGACAGGGGGCCGACGGCTACACCTTC	CASSSLPGNRQGADGYTF
-	many	TRBV2	TRBJ2-4	TGTGCCACCTCGAGGGGGATAGCCAAAAACATTCAGTACTTC	CATSRGIAKNIQYF
-	-	TRBV5-1	TRBJ2-7	TGCGCCAGCAGCCCCTCGTCAGGAGCCTACGAGCAGTACTTC	CASSPSSGAYEQYF
-	many	TRBV6-5	TRBJ2-1	TGTGCCAGCAGTTACGGGATTGGGAATGAGCAGTTCTTC	CASSYGIGNEQFF
TRBD1	many	TRBV6-5	TRBJ1-2	TGTGCCAGCAGTTACTCATACAGGGGAGGTGGCTACACCTTC	CASSYSYRGGGYTF
-	-	TRBV2	TRBJ1-1	TGTGCCAGCAGTGCCACTAGCCCTGGATTTGGGGGTACTGAAGCTTTCTTT	CASSATSPGFGGTEAFF
TRBD1	few	TRBV18	TRBJ1-2	TGTGCCAGCTCACCATGGGACAGCTATGGCTACACCTTC	CASSPWDSYGYTF
-	many	TRBV7-2	TRBJ1-1	TGTGCCAGCTCTTGGAGAGGGTACACTGAAGCTTTCTTT	CASSWRGYTEAFF
-	many	TRBV18	TRBJ1-2	TGTGCCAGCTCACCGGGACACAACTATGGCTACACCTTC	CASSPGHNYGYTF
TRBD1	few	TRBV2	TRBJ2-7	TGTGCCAGCAGTGGGTCCGGGACAGCAATTATCTACGAGCAGTACTTC	CASSGSGTAIIYEQYF
TRBD2	many	TRBV14	TRBJ2-1	TGTGCCAGCAGCCAAGAGGGCGGGGGGGCAGTCAGGAATGAGCAGTTCTTC	CASSQEGGGAVRNEQFF
-	few	TRBV7-8	TRBJ1-1	TGTGCCAGCGGCGGGGGGGGGCCGAACACTGAAGCTTTCTTT	CASGGGGPNTEAFF
-	many	TRBV5-1	TRBJ2-2	TGCGCCAGCAGCCCGGACCCCCGTCCCGGGGAGCTGTTTTTT	CASSPDPRPGELFF
-	many	TRBV7-2	TRBJ1-1	TGTGCCAGCAGCCCCCACTGGACGAACACTGAAGCTTTCTTT	CASSPHWTNTEAFF
-	-	TRBV5-5	TRBJ1-1	TGTGCCAGCAGCTTAGTCGGACAGCTCACTGAAGCTTTCTTT	CASSLVGQLTEAFF
TRBD1	many	TRBV12-3/TRBV12-4	TRBJ1-2	TGTGCCAGCTTACCGGGACAGGGCTTCGACGATGGCTACACCTTC	CASLPGQGFDDGYTF
-	-	TRBV6-5	TRBJ1-2	TGTGCCAGCAGCCCCGACCGCCCCCTAGGCGGCTACACCTTC	CASSPDRPLGGYTF
TRBD1	-	TRBV20-1	TRBJ1-3	TGCAGTGCTAGACCCCGGGACAGGGCGAACTCTGGAAACACCATATATTTT	CSARPRDRANSGNTIYF
-	few	TRBV12-3/TRBV12-4	TRBJ1-1	TGTGCCAGCAGTTCAACAGGGTTGAACACTGAAGCTTTCTTT	CASSSTGLNTEAFF
-	many	TRBV9	TRBJ2-5	TGTGCCAGCAGCCCCCCACGGTCGGGGGTGGAGACCCAGTACTTC	CASSPPRSGVETQYF
TRBD1	-	TRBV29-1	TRBJ2-7	TGCAGCGCAACGAGACCGGGACAGGGAGACTACGAGCAGTACTTC	CSATRPGQGDYEQYF
TRBD1	few	TRBV7-6	TRBJ2-3	TGTGCCAGCAGCCCCCGGGACAGGGCAACAGATACGCAGTATTTT	CASSPRDRATDTQYF
TRBD1	many	TRBV12-3/TRBV12-4	TRBJ1-1	TGTGCCAGCAGTTTTTCGGGGACAGCTATTGAAGCTTTCTTT	CASSFSGTAIEAFF
-	-	TRBV14	TRBJ2-7	TGTGCCAGCAGCCAAGCGGCACTAAACCCCCACGAGCAGTACTTC	CASSQAALNPHEQYF
-	few	TRBV29-1	TRBJ1-1	TGCAGCGTTGGCCGGACAGATTACACTGAAGCTTTCTTT	CSVGRTDYTEAFF
TRBD1	many	TRBV20-1	TRBJ1-1	TGCAGTGCTAGAGATCTGGGACAGGGTGGAACTTTCTTT	CSARDLGQGGTFF
-	many	TRBV10-2	TRBJ1-2	TGCGCCAGCAGTGATTCTATCAAGGCCGACGGTCCTAACTATGGCTACACCTTC	CASSDSIKADGPNYGYTF
-	many	TRBV10-3	TRBJ2-7	TGTGCCATCAGTGACTCCTACTCCTACGAGCAGTACTTC	CAISDSYSYEQYF
-	-	TRBV29-1	TRBJ1-1	TGCAGCGTTGTATCGTACACTGAAGCTTTCTTT	CSVVSYTEAFF
-	many	TRBV29-1	TRBJ1-1	TGCACCGGCTTGGGGGCGATGAACACTGAAGCTTTCTTT	CTGLGAMNTEAFF
-	many	TRBV20-1	TRBJ2-5	TGCAGTGCTAGGTGGAGGGGGACGGAGACCCAGTACTTC	CSARWRGTETQYF
-	-	TRBV6-2/TRBV6-3	TRBJ1-1	TGTGCCACGGGGAACGGGACACCTAACACTGAAGCTTTCTTT	CATGNGTPNTEAFF
TRBD1	many	TRBV5-1	TRBJ1-1	TGCGCCAGCAGCTTTACAGGGGCTAAACACACTGAAGCTTTCTTT	CASSFTGAKHTEAFF